This T cell receptor beta chain was recovered during a study of T cells in localized non-small cell lung cancer. Some clones are missing from TCRdb's copy, which holds only in-frame ones; the method was immunoSEQ multiplex PCR. The sample contains about 92,000 clones, about nine tenths of which appear only once. As concerns this clone: Its antigen is not identified.

V was clipped by 4 bases and J by 5 bases, with 14 bases between them. CDR3 length equals 14 residues. CDR1 and CDR2 (germline): MDHEN, SYDVKM. Findings and caveats of the study: Among the top 100 tumor clones, a median roughly 57 appeared in adjacent lung. Heterogeneity stays possible, as sequencing covered only one tumor region. Uninvolved nearby lung showed the greatest T cell clonality, exceeding that found in tumor.

The source material was PBMCs, sampled before any cancer treatment. This TCR came from a woman aged 40-75 years with stage II squamous cell lung carcinoma. V and J are TRBV28 and TRBJ1-2; a possible D gene is TRBD1 (6 bases). This CDR3 is CASSYQGRGYGYTF. In DNA, the CDR3 is TGTGCCAGCAGTTATCAGGGGCGGGGATATGGCTACACCTTC.